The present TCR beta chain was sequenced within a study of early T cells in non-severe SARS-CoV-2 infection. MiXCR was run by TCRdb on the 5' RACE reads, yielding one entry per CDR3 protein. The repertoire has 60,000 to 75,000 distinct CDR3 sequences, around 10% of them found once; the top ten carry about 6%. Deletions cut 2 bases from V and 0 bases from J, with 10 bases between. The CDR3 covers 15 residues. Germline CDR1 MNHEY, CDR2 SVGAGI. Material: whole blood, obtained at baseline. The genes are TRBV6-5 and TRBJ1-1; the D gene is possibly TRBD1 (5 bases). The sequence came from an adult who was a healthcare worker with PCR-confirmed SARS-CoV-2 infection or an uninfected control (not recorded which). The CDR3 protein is CASSYGQGVNTEAFF. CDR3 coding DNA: TGTGCCAGCAGTTACGGGCAGGGAGTGAACACTGAAGCTTTCTTT.